The 29 T cell receptor beta chains given below trace back to one sample, sequenced in a study of control samples from healthy donors and cancer patients. Assay: immunoSEQ multiplex PCR; the TCRdb copy retains only in-frame clones and omits some. In all, the sample yields approximately 190,000 clones. Material: blood. Receptors originate from a young woman in good health.

The chain is built from TRBV7-2 and TRBJ1-5; D uncertain. The CDR3 is made up of 13 amino acids. Trimming stripped 2 bases from V and 5 bases from J, with 7 bases between. The germline gives CDR1 SGHTA, CDR2 FQGNSA. The CDR3 loop reads CASSLQEYQPQHF. CDR3 nucleotides: TGTGCCAGCAGCTTACAGGAATATCAGCCCCAGCATTTT.

This rearrangement joins TRBV18 to TRBJ1-1; D ambiguous. CDR3 length: 13 amino acids. V was trimmed by 5 bases and J by 6 bases, leaving 13 bases between them. From germline, CDR1 is KGHSH and CDR2 LQKENI. The DNA for the CDR3 is TGTGCCAGCTCAGTCGAAGTAGCAGCTGAAGCTTTCTTT. Amino acids: CASSVEVAAEAFF. The entire variable domain, with the rest obtained from reference TRBV18 and TRBJ1-1, is as follows: NAGVMQNPRHLVRRRGQEARLRCSPMKGHSHVYWYRQLPEEGLKFMVYLQKENIIDESGMPKERFSAEFPKEGPSILRIQQVVRGDSAAYFCASSVEVAAEAFFGQGTRLTVV.

J is TRBJ2-3 and V is TRBV5-8; 10 bases line up with TRBD1. The V gene's germline CDR1 is SGHTS and CDR2 YDEGEE. The J segment lost 3 bases and the V segment lost 4 bases, leaving 11 bases of the junction unmatched. The CDR3 length is 17 residues. This CDR3 reads CASSDRGHLRKTDTQYF. The CDR3 nucleotides read TGTGCCAGCAGCGACAGGGGGCATTTAAGGAAGACAGATACGCAGTATTTT.

This rearrangement joins TRBV6-1 to TRBJ1-2; no definite D call. Looked up from germline, CDR1 is MNHNS and CDR2 is SASEGT. V lost 3 bases to trimming and J lost 5 bases, with 10 bases between them. This CDR3 has 13 residues. The DNA for the CDR3 is TGTGCCAGCAGTGACGACCCACCATATGGCTACACCTTC. Amino acid sequence: CASSDDPPYGYTF.

CDR3 nucleotide sequence: TGTGCCAGCTCACCCGCCGGCGGGGGCGCTTATGGCTACACCTTC. It is translated as CASSPAGGGAYGYTF. The chain combines TRBV18 with TRBJ1-2; D possibly corresponds to TRBD1 (6 bases). V shed 3 bases and J shed 5 bases, with 16 bases lying between them. Germline CDR1 is KGHSH and CDR2 is LQKENI. The CDR3 spans 15 residues. Full variable domain (outside the CDR3, taken from reference TRBV18 and TRBJ1-2): NAGVMQNPRHLVRRRGQEARLRCSPMKGHSHVYWYRQLPEEGLKFMVYLQKENIIDESGMPKERFSAEFPKEGPSILRIQQVVRGDSAAYFCASSPAGGGAYGYTFGSGTRLTVV.

The chain links TRBV7-9 to TRBJ1-2, with 7 positions matching TRBD1. Per the germline V gene, CDR1 is SEHNR and CDR2 is FQNEAQ (reference sequence). V lost 5 bases to trimming and J lost 6 bases; unmatched junction nucleotides: 6. The CDR3 covers 13 residues. CDR3 sequence (DNA): TGTGCCAGCAGCCAAAGAACAGGGGATGGCTACACCTTC. Amino acid sequence: CASSQRTGDGYTF.

The chain links TRBV6-2 or TRBV6-3 to TRBJ2-7; the match to TRBD2 covers 11 bases. The V segment lost 6 bases and the J segment 4 bases; nucleotides outside the gene matches: 5. This CDR3 has 14 residues. Germline CDR1 reads MNHEY; CDR2 reads SVGEGT. The CDR3 here is CASSTTSGGYEQYF. The CDR3 nucleotides read TGTGCCAGCAGCACTACTAGCGGGGGTTACGAGCAGTACTTC.

The chain recombines TRBV28 with TRBJ2-3, with a weak D call TRBD2 (8 bases). Germline assignment: CDR1 MDHEN and CDR2 SYDVKM. The CDR3 is made up of 17 amino acids. The V gene lost 7 bases and the J gene lost 4 bases, with 24 bases spanning the gap. The CDR3 coding sequence is TGTGCCAGCAAGACAGGGCGCGGGGGGCGCAGGGCAGATACGCAGTATTTT. Protein: CASKTGRGGRRADTQYF. The entire variable domain, with the rest obtained from reference TRBV28 and TRBJ2-3, is as follows: DVKVTQSSRYLVKRTGEKVFLECVQDMDHENMFWYRQDPGLGLRLIYFSYDVKMKEKGDIPEGYSVSREKKERFSLILESASTNQTSMYLCASKTGRGGRRADTQYFGPGTRLTVL.

The rearrangement uses TRBV3-1 (or the pseudogene TRBV3-2) and TRBJ2-7; 8 positions agree with TRBD1. Germline CDR1 reads LGHDT; CDR2 reads YNNKEL (reference sequence). CDR3 length: 16 amino acids. The V and J ends lost 5 bases and 2 bases, in that order; junction bases with no gene match: 11. The chain's CDR3 is CASSEDREVGAYEQYF. DNA for the CDR3: TGTGCCAGCAGCGAGGACAGGGAGGTGGGGGCCTACGAGCAGTACTTC.

J is TRBJ1-1 and V is TRBV6-2 or TRBV6-3, with unresolved D. Trimming removed 0 bases at V and 8 bases at J, with 4 bases between. The CDR3 is 11 amino acids. Germline loops: CDR1 MNHEY, CDR2 SVGEGT. CDR3 sequence (DNA): TGTGCCAGCAGTTACTCCGGAGAAGCTTTCTTT. This translates into CASSYSGEAFF.

This rearrangement joins TRBV4-1 to TRBJ1-5; no clear D. Germline CDR1 MGHRA, CDR2 YSYEKL. The CDR3 is 15 residues long. V lost 3 bases and J 2 bases, leaving 11 bases between the germline ends. The CDR3, as DNA: TGCGCCAGCAGCCACCCCCTCCAGGGCAATCAGCCCCAGCATTTT. The encoded protein is CASSHPLQGNQPQHF.

The chain carries TRBV5-1 and TRBJ1-2; D not resolved. The germline gives CDR1 SGHRS, CDR2 YFSETQ. This CDR3 has 13 amino acids. V was pared by 4 bases and J by 0 bases, with 7 bases between. The chain's CDR3 is CASSPQANYGYTF. Here the CDR3 DNA reads TGCGCCAGCAGCCCTCAAGCTAACTATGGCTACACCTTC. The variable domain in full, with the rest retrieved from reference TRBV5-1 and TRBJ1-2, is KAGVTQTPRYLIKTRGQQVTLSCSPISGHRSVSWYQQTPGQGLQFLFEYFSETQRNKGNFPGRFSGRQFSNSRSEMNVSTLELGDSALYLCASSPQANYGYTFGSGTRLTVV.

The chain recombines TRBV6-2 or TRBV6-3 with TRBJ1-2; D perhaps matches TRBD1 (5 bases). V was shortened by 2 bases and J by 2 bases, with 6 bases between the two germline ends. The CDR3 consists of 13 residues. Germline V gives CDR1 MNHEY, CDR2 SVGEGT. DNA of the CDR3: TGTGCCAGCAGTTACCGGGACAACTATGGCTACACCTTC. As protein: CASSYRDNYGYTF.

The chain has TRBV5-1 and TRBJ2-6; TRBD1 agrees at 9 bases. The CDR3 covers 16 residues. V gave up 6 bases and J gave up 0 bases; unmatched junction bases: 4. Germline CDR1 and CDR2: SGHRS and YFSETQ. The CDR3 coding sequence is TGCGCCAGCAAGGGGACAGGGCTCTCTGGGGCCAACGTCCTGACTTTC. Translating gives CASKGTGLSGANVLTF. The full variable domain, with the rest looked up from reference TRBV5-1 and TRBJ2-6, is KAGVTQTPRYLIKTRGQQVTLSCSPISGHRSVSWYQQTPGQGLQFLFEYFSETQRNKGNFPGRFSGRQFSNSRSEMNVSTLELGDSALYLCASKGTGLSGANVLTFGAGSRLTVL.

The V gene is TRBV6-6, the J gene TRBJ1-1; no clear D gene. V was cut by 2 bases and J by 5 bases, with 6 bases left in between. The CDR3 totals 12 residues. Germline V gene data show CDR1 as MNHNY and CDR2 as SVGAGI (reference sequence). The CDR3 loop reads CASSYGGTEAFF. CDR3 nucleotides: TGTGCCAGCAGTTACGGCGGGACTGAAGCTTTCTTT.

The V call is TRBV28, the J call TRBJ2-2; D unresolved. This CDR3 spans 12 amino acids. V lost 6 bases to trimming and J lost 2 bases, with 4 bases between them. Germline V gene lookup returns CDR1 MDHEN and CDR2 SYDVKM. The CDR3 DNA reads TGTGCCAGCAGACAAAACACCGGGGAGCTGTTTTTT. Protein: CASRQNTGELFF.

The chain carries TRBV7-2 and TRBJ1-6; maybe TRBD1 (5 bases). Germline V gene data show CDR1 as SGHTA and CDR2 as FQGNSA. The CDR3 is made up of 16 amino acids. V dropped 4 bases and J dropped 4 bases, with 14 bases sitting between them. The CDR3 DNA sequence: TGTGCCAGCAGCTCGGGGGGAACGGTGTATAATTCACCCCTCCACTTT. Translating it yields CASSSGGTVYNSPLHF.

V is TRBV5-1 and J is TRBJ1-6; a possible D gene is TRBD1 (5 bases). The germline V and J ends were trimmed by 0 bases and 9 bases, with 13 bases remaining between them. The V gene's germline CDR1 is SGHRS and CDR2 YFSETQ. This CDR3 contains 15 residues. The CDR3 loop is CASSLAEGTPSPLHF. The CDR3 DNA sequence: TGCGCCAGCAGCTTGGCCGAAGGGACCCCTTCACCCCTCCACTTT.

This rearrangement joins TRBV5-6 to TRBJ2-7; 11 bases fit TRBD1. The CDR3 has 15 amino acids. J lost 1 base, V lost 3 bases, and 3 bases had no gene match. The germline CDR1 and CDR2 sequences are SGHDT and YYEEEE. The CDR3 nucleotides read TGTGCCAGCAGCTGGGGGACAGGGGGGTCCTACGAGCAGTACTTC. Translating gives CASSWGTGGSYEQYF. Looking up the rest from reference TRBV5-6 and TRBJ2-7 gives the full variable domain: DAGVTQSPTHLIKTRGQQVTLRCSPKSGHDTVSWYQQALGQGPQFIFQYYEEEERQRGNFPDRFSGHQFPNYSSELNVNALLLGDSALYLCASSWGTGGSYEQYFGPGTRLTVT.

This chain connects TRBV11-3 to TRBJ1-1; D unresolved. The CDR3 spans 16 residues. The V and J ends lost 0 bases and 1 base respectively, with 12 bases between them. CDR1 SGHNT and CDR2 YENEEA come from the germline V gene. CDR3 in amino acids: CASSLDSIDGNTEAFF. Written as DNA, the CDR3 is TGTGCCAGCAGCTTAGATAGTATTGACGGGAACACTGAAGCTTTCTTT.

This rearrangement joins TRBV5-1 to TRBJ2-3; tentative D call: TRBD1 (6 bases). The CDR3 consists of 16 residues. Germline lookup yields CDR1 SGHRS and CDR2 YFSETQ. V was clipped by 0 bases and J by 5 bases, with 16 bases between them. CDR3: CASSLVATGSKDTQYF. As DNA, the CDR3 is TGCGCCAGCAGCTTGGTTGCGACAGGTAGTAAAGATACGCAGTATTTT.

The genes are TRBV7-6 and TRBJ1-1; D gene ambiguous. V was cut by 3 bases and J by 4 bases, with 15 bases left in between. Germline lookup yields CDR1 SGHVS and CDR2 FNYEAQ. This CDR3 spans 15 amino acids. As DNA, the CDR3 is TGTGCCAGCAGCTTCGGCGGAGCGAGGACCACTGAAGCTTTCTTT. Its translation is CASSFGGARTTEAFF.

This chain connects TRBV5-4 to TRBJ2-7, with D tentatively TRBD1 (5 bases). Trimming removed 4 bases at V and 3 bases at J, with 17 bases between. Germline lookup yields CDR1 SGHNT and CDR2 YYREEE (reference sequence). This CDR3 region has 15 residues. The CDR3 spells CASSLPRQGNYEQYF. The CDR3 nucleotides are TGTGCCAGCAGCCTGCCCAGGCAGGGAAACTACGAGCAGTACTTC.

CDR3 loop: CASSVLPGGGGYTF. The CDR3 region has the DNA TGTGCCAGCAGCGTCCTCCCCGGGGGTGGCGGCTACACCTTC. V gene TRBV9 combines with J gene TRBJ1-2, with a weak D call TRBD1 (5 bases). V was trimmed by 2 bases and J by 8 bases, leaving 16 bases between them. This CDR3 is 14 amino acids long. CDR1 is SGDLS, CDR2 YYNGEE, per germline.

The rearrangement uses TRBV7-2 and TRBJ2-7, with D perhaps TRBD1 or TRBD2 (5 bases each). The CDR3 extends over 16 amino acids. Deletions cut 5 bases from V and 2 bases from J, with 19 bases between. Germline V gives CDR1 SGHTA, CDR2 FQGNSA. CDR3 DNA sequence: TGTGCCAGCAGCACGTACCGGGACCCGCCCCCCTACGAGCAGTACTTC. It encodes CASSTYRDPPPYEQYF.

V and J are TRBV6-2 or TRBV6-3 and TRBJ1-5, with no clear D. The CDR3 runs to 13 residues. Trimming took 7 bases from V and 2 from J, leaving 9 bases between them. Germline lookup yields CDR1 MNHEY and CDR2 SVGEGT. For the CDR3, the DNA is TGTGCCAGCACCCCTACCCGCAATCAGCCCCAGCATTTT. This encodes CASTPTRNQPQHF.

V is TRBV19 and J is TRBJ1-2; 7 nucleotides agree with TRBD1. The CDR3 covers 15 residues. V was clipped by 8 bases and J by 4 bases; unmatched bases: 13. Germline assignment: CDR1 LNHDA and CDR2 SQIVND (reference sequence). The CDR3 loop reads CASGTRDRRSYGYTF. For the CDR3, the DNA is TGTGCCAGTGGGACCCGGGACAGACGGTCCTATGGCTACACCTTC.

The chain couples TRBV28 to TRBJ2-5; maybe TRBD2 (5 bases). CDR3 length: 11 amino acids. Germline values: CDR1 MDHEN, CDR2 SYDVKM. V lost 3 bases and J lost 7, with 6 bases in between. The CDR3 sequence: CASSFEGTQYF. The CDR3 coding sequence is TGTGCCAGCAGTTTCGAGGGGACCCAGTACTTC.

The CDR3 protein is CASSLGGTRHNEQFF. The DNA of the CDR3 is TGTGCCAGCAGCTTAGGCGGGACTAGACACAATGAGCAGTTCTTC. V gene TRBV5-4 combines with J gene TRBJ2-1, with 8 positions matching TRBD2. The V gene end was trimmed by 2 bases and the J gene end by 5 bases; junction bases not matched to a gene: 6. The CDR3 totals 15 residues. Germline CDR1 reads SGHNT; CDR2 reads YYREEE (reference sequence).